A single sample gave rise to the 20 T cell receptor beta chains below, sequenced in a study of graft-versus-host responses after intestinal transplantation. Only in-frame clones appear in the TCRdb table, and some are missing; sequencing was by immunoSEQ multiplex PCR. This table has 130,000 or so clones, 80% to 95% appearing once. What these receptors recognize is not known. The material was unstimulated CD4+ T cells sorted from spleen or lymph node cells, obtained before intestinal transplant. The source of these receptors is a human donor who received an intestinal transplant.

This clone was counted once. This chain connects TRBV2 to TRBJ2-1, with D uncertain. CDR1 and CDR2 from the germline V gene are SNHLY and FYNNEI. This CDR3 is 13 amino acids long. The V end was cut by 8 bases, the J end by 6 bases, with 14 bases between. The CDR3 loop reads CASLKQEFNEQFF. The CDR3 DNA is TGTGCCAGCTTGAAGCAGGAATTCAATGAGCAGTTCTTC.

The chain uses TRBV21-1 and TRBJ2-2; TRBD1, the table's D call, lacks a check against the DNA. TRBV21-1 is a pseudogene. The CDR3 is 16 amino acids. The CDR3 DNA sequence: TGTGCCAGTCCGGGACAGGGGCCCCCCAACACCGGGGAGCTGTTTTTT. It codes for CASPGQGPPNTGELFF.

In its sample, this clone was seen once. The gene calls are TRBV19 and TRBJ2-2; TRBD1 aligns across 8 bases. The CDR3 spans 16 residues. Germline CDR1 LNHDA, CDR2 SQIVND (reference sequence). The V and J ends lost 2 bases and 7 bases, in that order; junction bases with no gene match: 9. CDR3 sequence reads: CASSIQWTGPHGELFF. The CDR3 DNA reads as TGTGCCAGTAGTATACAGTGGACAGGGCCCCACGGGGAGCTGTTTTTT. The full variable domain, completed using reference TRBV19 and TRBJ2-2, is DGGITQSPKYLFRKEGQNVTLSCEQNLNHDAMYWYRQDPGQGLRLIYYSQIVNDFQKGDIAEGYSVSREKKESFPLTVTSAQKNPTAFYLCASSIQWTGPHGELFFGEGSRLTVL.

The CDR3, as DNA: TGTGCCAGCAGAACTGGGGGGGGGAGCACAGATACGCAGTATTTT. Its protein is CASRTGGGSTDTQYF. The chain employs TRBV27 and TRBJ2-3; 7 bases align to TRBD2. The junction had 6 bases not matched to a gene; V was cut back by 6 bases and J by 0 bases. CDR3 size: 15 residues. Germline lookup yields CDR1 MNHEY and CDR2 SMNVEV (reference sequence).

This clone has just a few counts. The sample carries other DNA sequences with the same CDR3. This rearrangement joins TRBV18 to TRBJ1-2; possible D gene TRBD1, 5 bases. Germline V lookup: CDR1 KGHSH, CDR2 LQKENI. This CDR3 comprises 13 residues. V shed 2 bases and J shed 2 bases, with 6 bases lying between them. The CDR3 nucleotides are TGTGCCAGCTCACCAGAGGGGAACTATGGCTACACCTTC. As protein: CASSPEGNYGYTF.

The V and J genes are TRBV11-2 and TRBJ2-1, with D uncertain. Germline V lookup: CDR1 SGHAT, CDR2 FQNNGV. The CDR3 has 14 amino acids. Trimming took off 3 bases at V and 3 bases at J, with 9 bases between the two ends. CDR3 sequence (DNA): TGTGCCAGCAGCTTTGCTAGGCACTACAATGAGCAGTTCTTC. Its protein product is CASSFARHYNEQFF.

The chain is built from TRBV6-1 and TRBJ2-3; D gene uncertain. V was trimmed by 5 bases and J by 0 bases, leaving 9 bases between them. Germline CDR1 and CDR2: MNHNS and SASEGT. The CDR3 loop spans 14 amino acids. CDR3 nucleotides: TGTGCCAGCAGTTGGTCAGCTAGCACAGATACGCAGTATTTT. This gives the protein CASSWSASTDTQYF.

V and J are TRBV5-8 and TRBJ1-2; 11 bases align to TRBD1. V shed 0 bases and J 8 bases; nucleotides not matched to a gene: 6. The CDR3 length is 15 residues. The germline V gene has CDR1 SGHTS and CDR2 YDEGEE. The CDR3 region is CASSLEPGTGGGYTF. The CDR3 DNA is TGTGCCAGCAGCTTGGAGCCCGGGACAGGGGGGGGCTACACCTTC.

This sequence joins TRBV11-2 and TRBJ2-7; TRBD2 aligns across 8 bases. CDR1 and CDR2 (germline): SGHAT, FQNNGV. The CDR3 spans 14 residues. J lost 1 base, V lost 5 bases, and 4 bases had no gene match. The CDR3 DNA follows: TGTGCCAGCAGCCGGGAGGGTTGGTCCTACGAGCAGTACTTC. Translating it yields CASSREGWSYEQYF.

The chain couples TRBV6-1 to TRBJ1-1; D remains unclear. From germline, CDR1 is MNHNS and CDR2 SASEGT. The CDR3 runs to 13 residues. The ends were cut back, 3 bases at V and 1 base at J, with 6 bases in the middle. The CDR3 here is CASSDKRNTEAFF. CDR3 bases: TGTGCCAGCAGTGACAAAAGGAACACTGAAGCTTTCTTT.

V is TRBV30 and J is TRBJ1-5, with D possibly being TRBD1 (5 bases). CDR1 GTSNPN and CDR2 SVGIG come from the germline V gene (reference sequence). The CDR3 totals 14 residues. V shed 0 bases and J shed 4 bases, with 10 bases lying between them. CDR3 sequence: CAWSVVDSNQPQHF. The DNA of the CDR3 is TGTGCCTGGAGTGTAGTCGACAGTAATCAGCCCCAGCATTTT.

V gene TRBV5-1 combines with J gene TRBJ2-7; D remains ambiguous. Trimming stripped 2 bases from V and 6 bases from J, with 15 bases between. CDR1 SGHRS and CDR2 YFSETQ come from the germline V gene. The CDR3 spans 14 residues. The CDR3 here is CASSFRPPPPEQYF. CDR3 nucleotide sequence: TGCGCCAGCAGCTTTCGTCCCCCACCCCCCGAGCAGTACTTC.

The V gene is TRBV28, the J gene TRBJ2-3, with 12 positions matching TRBD2. This CDR3 region has 15 residues. The germline V gene has CDR1 MDHEN and CDR2 SYDVKM. V lost 6 bases, J lost 5 bases, and 6 bases stayed unmatched. The CDR3 DNA sequence: TGTGCCAGCAGGCGACTAGCGGGAGTAGGAGATACGCAGTATTTT. Protein sequence: CASRRLAGVGDTQYF. Drawing the rest from reference TRBV28 and TRBJ2-3, the complete variable domain is DVKVTQSSRYLVKRTGEKVFLECVQDMDHENMFWYRQDPGLGLRLIYFSYDVKMKEKGDIPEGYSVSREKKERFSLILESASTNQTSMYLCASRRLAGVGDTQYFGPGTRLTVL.

The V gene is TRBV6-1, the J gene TRBJ1-5; D is unclear. The V and J ends lost 3 bases and 4 bases respectively, with 7 bases between them. The CDR3 spans 13 residues. The V gene's germline CDR1 is MNHNS and CDR2 SASEGT. DNA of the CDR3: TGTGCCAGCAGTGACTGGGGAAATCAGCCCCAGCATTTT. Its translation is CASSDWGNQPQHF.

The chain couples TRBV11-2 to TRBJ1-3; D unclear. Germline CDR1 reads SGHAT; CDR2 reads FQNNGV. This CDR3 contains 18 residues. Trimming took off 4 bases at V and 0 bases at J, with 19 bases between the two ends. Here the CDR3 DNA reads TGTGCCAGCAGCTCATCAATGGGCAGGCAGTACTCTGGAAACACCATATATTTT. Its translation: CASSSSMGRQYSGNTIYF.

The chain joins TRBV19 to TRBJ2-1, with D perhaps TRBD1 or TRBD2 (5 bases each). The CDR3 consists of 13 residues. V shed 6 bases and J shed 5 bases, with 11 bases lying between them. The V gene's germline CDR1 is LNHDA and CDR2 SQIVND (reference sequence). CDR3 sequence (DNA): TGTGCCAGTAGCGAGGGGCGAAACAATGAGCAGTTCTTC. This sequence encodes CASSEGRNNEQFF.

The chain joins TRBV28 to TRBJ2-1; 9 nucleotides agree with TRBD2. This CDR3 has 18 amino acids. Trimming at V came to 7 bases and at J to 2 bases, leaving 15 bases not matched to a gene. Germline CDR1 and CDR2: MDHEN and SYDVKM. In nucleotides, the CDR3 is TGTGCCAGCAACGAGGGGGTAGCGGGAGTCTGGACCTACAATGAGCAGTTCTTC. Protein product: CASNEGVAGVWTYNEQFF.

The chain links TRBV6-1 to TRBJ2-7; TRBD2 matches at 9 bases. V lost 2 bases and J lost 3; bases outside the gene matches: 23. Germline lookup yields CDR1 MNHNS and CDR2 SASEGT. The CDR3 totals 21 residues. CDR3 bases: TGTGCCAGCAGTGAACGTCCTAGTCCGGCGGGAGGGAAGCCCCGGGGCTACGAGCAGTACTTC. Its protein product is CASSERPSPAGGKPRGYEQYF.

This chain connects TRBV9 to TRBJ1-4; tentative D call: TRBD1 (5 bases). The V end was cut by 0 bases, the J end by 10 bases, with 10 bases between. Germline CDR1 reads SGDLS; CDR2 reads YYNGEE. The CDR3 length is 13 residues. The CDR3 sequence is CASSVAGMGKLFF. The CDR3 DNA reads TGTGCCAGCAGCGTAGCAGGGATGGGAAAACTGTTTTTT.

The genes are TRBV6-4 and TRBJ2-5; 9 nucleotides agree with TRBD2. The J call is uncertain, as TRBJ2-7 better fits the DNA end. Germline values: CDR1 MRHNA, CDR2 SNTAGT. CDR3 length equals 14 residues. In DNA, the CDR3 is TGTGCCCCAAACCGAGGGACTAGCCCATACGAGCAGTACTTC. Residues: CAPNRGTSPYEQYF.